This TCR beta chain derives from a study of blood T cell repertoires in COVID-19. Across the whole study: Researchers got acute and convalescent COVID-19 samples from the United States, Italy and Spain. T cells, B-cell-depleted T cells, or PBMCs provided the cDNA or gDNA that served as material.

Per the original data handling: By means of reference gene primer amplification, nucleated cell counts were estimated. Clones were read by immunoSEQ multiplex PCR, and TCRdb kept only the in-frame ones, dropping some. V and J calls and clone size come straight from that table; D and trimming were deduced from the DNA. The sample consists of about 87,000 clones, approximately 75% of them appearing once. Germline V gene lookup returns CDR1 MNHEY and CDR2 SVGEGT. V shed 2 bases and J shed 2 bases, with 13 bases lying between them. The CDR3 has 16 amino acids. The J gene is TRBJ2-1, the V gene TRBV6-2 or TRBV6-3; no definite D call. The receptor was derived from a woman aged 45-59 years with acute or convalescent COVID-19. The specimen was peripheral blood. The CDR3 here is CASSYPRLGTYNEQFF. CDR3 nucleotide sequence: TGTGCCAGCAGTTACCCGAGACTGGGTACCTACAATGAGCAGTTCTTC.